This T cell receptor (beta chain) came from a study of T cells in localized non-small cell lung cancer. General study results and limits: Median detection of top 100 tumor clones in adjacent lung was about 52 clones.

Method: immunoSEQ multiplex PCR; TCRdb's copy keeps in-frame clones and lacks some. The table includes about 83,000 clones, more than 70% detected once. The junction had 6 bases not matched to a gene; V was cut back by 1 base and J by 12 bases. Germline V gene lookup returns CDR1 SSHAT and CDR2 FNYEAQ (reference sequence). The CDR3 is made up of 13 amino acids. This clone was counted only a few times. The antigen is undetermined. This sequence was found in a female donor over 55 with stage I lung adenocarcinoma. This sample comprised peripheral blood, obtained before any cancer treatment. V usage is TRBV7-7 and J usage is TRBJ2-4, with 7 bases identical to TRBD1. The CDR3 region is CASSLDRGSAQYF. In nucleotides, the CDR3 is TGTGCCAGCAGCTTAGACAGGGGATCAGCTCAGTACTTC.